These T cell receptor beta chains were read from a single sample in a study of shared T cell receptors in the human thymus. Sequenced by immunoSEQ multiplex PCR; TCRdb stores in-frame clones only, minus some. The sample consists of 700,000 or so clones, 80% to 90% of them appearing once. These data were likewise used in another study, on human thymus T cells.

Sample: thymocytes. The origin of the receptors is a girl under two years old with a congenital heart defect. The CDR3 runs from the conserved cysteine through the conserved F or W.

>TRBV6-5|TRBJ2-7
CASSYGGPFFSYEQYF
>TRBV9|TRBJ2-1
CASSVIRGGHTNEQFF
>TRBV11-2|TRBJ1-1
CASSLGDDREETEAFF
>TRBV4-3|TRBJ1-2
CASSQVFSPPSGYTF
>TRBV6-1|TRBJ1-2
CASSPDRSYGYTF
>TRBV2|TRBJ2-1
CATEAGETENEQFF
>TRBV4-1|TRBJ1-5
CASSHLLGGGGQPQHF
>TRBV5-5|TRBJ1-1
CASSFTRGSSTEAFF
>TRBV6-4|TRBJ1-2
CASSASGTGDPYGYTF
>TRBV2|TRBJ2-4
CASRQHPSLGAKNIQYF
>TRBV27|TRBJ2-5
CASPDREKETQYF
>TRBV12-5|TRBJ1-2
CASGLVPPRPPWDYGYTF
>TRBV7-9|TRBJ2-7
CASSSRDRHYEQYF
>TRBV19|TRBJ1-4
CASSIARGGKLFF
>TRBV29-1|TRBJ1-1
CSVGGVSEAFF
>TRBV11-2|TRBJ2-3
CASSPRLAGGRPDTQYF
>TRBV5-8|TRBJ2-5
CASSSTTKRDRQQETQYF
>TRBV7-2|TRBJ1-3
CASSSGGGNTIYF
>TRBV6-5|TRBJ1-2
CASSYSATGGPGYTF
>TRBV5-4|TRBJ2-3
CASSLWQKNPSGGATDTQYF
>TRBV4-1|TRBJ2-1
CASSLRSGGIDNEQFF
>TRBV4-2|TRBJ2-7
CASSQTGLAEDYEQYF
>TRBV4-1|TRBJ2-5
CASSQREPGGAEETQYF
>TRBV5-4|TRBJ2-5
CASSPGLHQETQYF
>TRBV5-6|TRBJ1-5
CASSHGTGTDQPQHF
>TRBV11-2|TRBJ2-6
CASSYRESGANVLTF
>TRBV27|TRBJ2-5
CASSLSGPRWGGGLQETQYF
>TRBV18|TRBJ1-2
CASSPPPTGDYGYTF
>TRBV6-1|TRBJ2-7
CASSEARPSTTRGIESPRLYEQYF
>TRBV14|TRBJ1-2
CASSQAGSGEGNYGYTF
>TRBV28|TRBJ1-1
CASLRFLRDRGLHTEAFF
>TRBV4-1|TRBJ1-2
CASSQEGSSPGAYGYTF
>TRBV7-9|TRBJ1-3
CASSFGQSAGNTIYF
>TRBV7-7|TRBJ2-3
CASSPPDSPTDTQYF
>TRBV18|TRBJ1-1
CASSPQGQLEAFF
>TRBV2|TRBJ2-7
CASKEGGNEQYF
>TRBV5-1|TRBJ2-1
CASRLAGGGEQFF
>TRBV9|TRBJ2-5
CASSEIGGGRETQYF
>TRBV6-1|TRBJ1-2
CASSESGNAGNRAPPTGGYTF
>TRBV28|TRBJ1-2
CASRPRQGEMCGYGYTF
>TRBV4-1|TRBJ2-7
CASSQVASGVYEQYF
>TRBV5-6|TRBJ2-7
CASSWQGSYEQYF
>TRBV5-6|TRBJ1-3
CASSLVWGQGVSRDTIYF
>TRBV6-1|TRBJ2-1
CASSALRGGYSSYNEQFF
>TRBV6-6|TRBJ1-2
CASSLPDRATNYGYTF
>TRBV18|TRBJ1-1
CASSRRTGAEDTEAFF
>TRBV4-1|TRBJ1-6
CASSPTVTYNSPLHF
>TRBV15|TRBJ2-5
CATSSGGLETQYF
>TRBV27|TRBJ2-6
CASSKTGSGANVLTF
>TRBV9|TRBJ2-7
CASSATESSYEQYF
>TRBV7-2|TRBJ1-2
CASSLGGPLSNYGYTF
>TRBV9|TRBJ1-3
CASSVVGDTGNTIYF
>TRBV5-1|TRBJ1-1
CASSLATGMNTEAFF
>TRBV7-3|TRBJ1-2
CASSLQSEEDGYTF
>TRBV7-9|TRBJ2-2
CASSRGPGWIGELFF
>TRBV5-1|TRBJ1-1
CASSLLKAEGDEAFF
>TRBV5-6|TRBJ2-7
CASSSDPSGTTEQYF
>TRBV4-3|TRBJ2-3
CASSQEATTSGGRTQYF
>TRBV7-2|TRBJ1-1
CASSLGQGTVNTEAFF